What follows describes a single TCR beta chain. The data originate from a study of blood T cell repertoires in COVID-19. Across the whole study: Samples taken during acute and convalescent COVID-19 were collected in the United States, Italy and Spain. T cells, B-cell-depleted T cells, or PBMCs supplied cDNA or gDNA.

Original processing methods: Reference gene primer amplification gave estimated nucleated cell counts. The data were produced by immunoSEQ multiplex PCR, yet TCRdb's version contains in-frame clones alone and is incomplete. For V, J and clone size, that table is used; D and trimming come from the DNA. The repertoire holds a few hundred thousand clones, with 80% to 85% as singletons. The sequenced sample was peripheral blood. The TCR comes from a person between 65 and 79 years old with COVID-19, enrolled during active disease.

The DNA of the CDR3 is TGTGCCAGTAGTACTCCGGGACTCGGCTACAATGAGCAGTTCTTC. Translated: CASSTPGLGYNEQFF. This chain connects TRBV19 to TRBJ2-1, with D maybe TRBD2 (6 bases). Germline lookup yields CDR1 LNHDA and CDR2 SQIVND (reference sequence). The CDR3 runs 15 residues. The V gene lost 4 bases and the J gene lost 3 bases, with 13 bases spanning the gap. The full variable domain, with the rest looked up from reference TRBV19 and TRBJ2-1, is DGGITQSPKYLFRKEGQNVTLSCEQNLNHDAMYWYRQDPGQGLRLIYYSQIVNDFQKGDIAEGYSVSREKKESFPLTVTSAQKNPTAFYLCASSTPGLGYNEQFFGPGTRLTVL.